This T cell receptor beta chain was documented in a study of T cell responses to AZD1222 COVID-19 vaccine. Overall study findings and caveats: Targets within unmutated variant regions were reportedly found for nearly half of spike-specific TCRs. With dominance at 160-218 and 743-854, vaccine-associated CD4 TCRs spanned spike.

About this clone: The antigen is not known.

This CDR3 is 12 amino acids long. Germline CDR1 and CDR2: MDHEN and SYDVKM. Trimming shortened V by 7 bases and J by 9 bases, and 10 bases separated the two germline ends. Repertoires were generated with immunoSEQ multiplex PCR, while TCRdb's copy carries only in-frame clones and drops some. Of fewer than 100,000 clones listed, about 90% are singletons. The TCR originated in an adult who received the AZD1222 COVID-19 vaccine. This material consisted of peripheral blood, taken 28 days after the second AZD1222 dose. This chain joins TRBV28 and TRBJ1-6; D not certain. The DNA of the CDR3 is TGTGCCAGCACTTTTTCCTCTTCACCCCTCCACTTT. Translating it yields CASTFSSSPLHF.